This TCR beta chain was retrieved from a study of OX40 agonist ivuxolimab in advanced cancers. Study-level background: Ivuxolimab was an agonistic, fully human IgG2 monoclonal antibody directed against OX40 (CD134), a costimulatory receptor. Intravenous ivuxolimab was administered to patients every 2 weeks at six dose levels: 0.01, 0.1, 0.3, 1.5, 3 and 10 mg/kg. Of the approximately 50 dose-escalation patients, hepatocellular carcinoma was present in about 20, melanoma in roughly 15, renal cell carcinoma in 9 and head and neck cancer in 9. The dose-escalation cohort was about 83% male with a mean age of about 58 years, ranging from roughly 23 to 85. Patients were allowed to have had prior anti-PD-1, anti-PD-L1 or anti-CTLA-4 therapy, and around 40% of the dose-escalation patients had previously received checkpoint inhibitors. Three dose-escalation patients achieved partial responses, one with hepatocellular carcinoma and two with cutaneous melanoma. The point of sequencing TCRbeta in the periphery was to test whether ivuxolimab changed TCR sequence diversity and drove clonal T-cell expansion. The paper describes the monotherapy dose-escalation part (N ≈ 52 patients) of the phase I trial of ivuxolimab.

Patients with autoimmune disease history or receiving systemic immunosuppression were excluded from the trial. In every dose cohort, peripheral blood was drawn for TCR sequencing at baseline, cycle 4 day 1, and cycle 7 day 1. Samples were obtained from an open-label, multicenter, first-in-human phase I dose-escalation trial of ivuxolimab. Adults with locally advanced or metastatic head and neck squamous cell, hepatocellular, melanoma or renal cell carcinoma were enrolled in the trial. CD4+ and CD8+ T cells were sorted separately from peripheral blood before TCR sequencing. Per the germline V gene, SGHTA is the CDR1 and FQGTGA is the CDR2. Counted from cysteine to phenylalanine, this CDR3 has 16 amino acids. Of the read, only the CDR3 DNA is kept; its 48 bases are in frame from base 1. The junction shows trimming of 6 bases on V and 1 base on J, and the gene matches do not reach 7 bases of it. Study-wide conclusions, independent of this receptor: Which antigens the clonally expanded peripheral T cells were specific for was not determined. Low levels of normalized T-cell clonal expansion were also seen in some nonresponding patients. Partial responders in the 0.1-3.0 mg/kg groups had among the lowest normalized peripheral clonal expansion, especially among CD8+ T cells. At doses from 0.1 to 3.0 mg/kg, clonal expansion was seen in both CD4+ and CD8+ blood T cells between baseline and week 6. On average, CD8+ T cells showed more expanded clones than CD4+ T cells after ivuxolimab.

This clone occurred once. Its antigen remains undetermined. Base qualities are not recorded, but no much larger clone differs from it by a single base. Genomic DNA was isolated from the sorted cells so that the TCRbeta CDR3 region could be sequenced. The immunoSEQ Assay was used for sequencing of TCRbeta CDR3 regions. The table comes from immuneACCESS by way of TCRdb, which keeps in-frame sequences with V and J called. Part of the clones is missing from these tables; in studies checked, under half for an unresolved V gene and the rest for unknown reasons. This sample is represented by over 10,000 clones; 82% of them were singletons. The ten largest clones represent roughly 46% of the sample.

The sequence links TRBV7-3 to TRBJ2-3; 10 central bases correspond to TRBD2. Sequences were derived from CD4+ or CD8+ T cells sorted from blood, sampled in a trial of the OX40 agonist ivuxolimab. The source of this sequence is an adult with an advanced solid tumor such as melanoma, head and neck, liver or kidney cancer. The DNA reads TGTGCCAGCAGTCCCCGCAGCGGGGGGGGCACAGATACGCAGTATTTT. Translated, this is CASSPRSGGGTDTQYF.